Sequencing of this T cell receptor beta chain was carried out in a study of tumor-infiltrating lymphocytes in primary liver carcinoma. Study overall: Primary liver carcinoma in the patients was surgically resected. General study points: In the absence of sorting, bulk samples left CD4+ and CD8+ repertoires uncompared.

The junction had 17 bases not matched to a gene; V was cut back by 9 bases and J by 6 bases. Looked up from germline, CDR1 is SGHAT and CDR2 is FQNNGV. The CDR3 has 15 residues. On this clonotype: No antigen is known for it.

Germline DNA was also extracted, and blood RNA was taken from unsorted whole blood. Around 4.1 milliliters of peripheral blood were collected before surgery. A constant-region primer served to make TCR beta cDNA from roughly 540 ng total RNA. Slightly modified ARM-PCR with three nested multiplex PCR rounds yielded TCR beta libraries. The first two PCR rounds used TRBV1-TRBV30 forward primers with a C-beta reverse primer, 10 cycles each. TCRdb fed the multiplex PCR reads into MiXCR, producing one record per CDR3 protein. The repertoire holds 300,000 to 350,000 distinct CDR3 sequences, with 65% as singletons.

This chain uses TRBV11-2 with TRBJ2-7, with 7 positions matching TRBD2. Sequencing input: peripheral blood. The TCR sequence derives from a man aged 40-49 years with primary liver carcinoma and hepatitis B virus infection. This CDR3 is CASRGGLEGVGEQYF. CDR3 DNA: TGTGCCAGTCGCGGAGGACTAGAGGGAGTTGGCGAGCAGTACTTC. The full variable domain, completed using reference TRBV11-2 and TRBJ2-7, is EAGVAQSPRYKIIEKRQSVAFWCNPISGHATLYWYQQILGQGPKLLIQFQNNGVVDDSQLPKDRFSAERLKGVDSTLKIQPAKLEDSAVYLCASRGGLEGVGEQYFGPGTRLTVT.